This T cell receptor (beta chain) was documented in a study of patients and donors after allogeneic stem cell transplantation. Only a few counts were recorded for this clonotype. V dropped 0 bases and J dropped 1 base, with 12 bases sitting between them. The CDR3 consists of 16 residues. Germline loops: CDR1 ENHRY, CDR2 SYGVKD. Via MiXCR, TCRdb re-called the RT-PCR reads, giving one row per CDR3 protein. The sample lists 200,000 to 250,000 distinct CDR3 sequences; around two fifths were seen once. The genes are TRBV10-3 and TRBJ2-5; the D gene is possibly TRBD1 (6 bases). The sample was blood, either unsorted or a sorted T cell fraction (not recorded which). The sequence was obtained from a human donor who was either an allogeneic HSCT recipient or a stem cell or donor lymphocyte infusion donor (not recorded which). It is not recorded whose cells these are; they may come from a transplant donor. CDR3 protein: CAISESQTGPQETQYF. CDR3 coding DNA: TGTGCCATCAGTGAGTCCCAGACAGGACCCCAAGAGACCCAGTACTTC.